The 15 T cell receptor beta chains reported below all come from one sample, sequenced in a study of tumour-infiltrating T cells in Burkitt lymphoma. Profiling relied on immunoSEQ multiplex PCR, and the TCRdb table lists in-frame clones only, not all of them. The sample lists about 2,500 clones, 88% seen once, with approximately 18% in the top ten. The material sequenced was tumor tissue. The receptor set was obtained from a human donor with diffuse large B-cell lymphoma.

The V call is TRBV27, the J call TRBJ2-6, with D unclear. V was shortened by 3 bases and J by 0 bases, with 18 bases between the two germline ends. CDR1 MNHEY and CDR2 SMNVEV come from the germline V gene (reference sequence). The CDR3 spans 19 residues. CDR3 protein: CASSFFAANYFSGANVLTF. The CDR3 DNA is TGTGCCAGCAGTTTTTTCGCGGCGAATTACTTCTCTGGGGCCAACGTCCTGACTTTC.

This chain joins TRBV19 and TRBJ1-4, with 9 bases lining up with TRBD1. This CDR3 region has 16 residues. Germline CDR1 reads LNHDA; CDR2 reads SQIVND (reference sequence). V shed 3 bases, J shed 4 bases, and the junction held 6 bases outside the gene matches. The CDR3 sequence: CASSIGQGWGNEKLFF. CDR3 nucleotides: TGTGCCAGTAGTATTGGACAGGGGTGGGGTAATGAAAAACTGTTTTTT.

This clone has just a few counts. V gene TRBV7-8 combines with J gene TRBJ1-5; D is ambiguous. The CDR3 length is 15 residues. V was shortened by 5 bases and J by 3 bases, with 14 bases between the two germline ends. Germline V gene data show CDR1 as SGHVS and CDR2 as FQNEAQ. The CDR3 reads CASSPSEQFNQPQHF. As DNA, the CDR3 is TGTGCCAGCAGCCCCAGCGAGCAGTTCAATCAGCCCCAGCATTTT. Using reference TRBV7-8 and TRBJ1-5 for the parts outside the CDR3, the full variable domain is GAGVSQSPRYKVAKRGQDVALRCDPISGHVSLFWYQQALGQGPEFLTYFQNEAQLDKSGLPSDRFFAERPEGSVSTLKIQRTQQEDSAVYLCASSPSEQFNQPQHFGDGTRLSIL.

This rearrangement joins TRBV7-9 to TRBJ1-4, with D possibly TRBD1 on 6 matching bases. The V gene lost 5 bases and the J gene lost 7 bases, with 17 bases spanning the gap. Germline V gene sequence: CDR1 SEHNR, CDR2 FQNEAQ (reference sequence). The length of the CDR3 is 15 residues. The CDR3 spells CASSPIITGIEKLFF. In nucleotides, the CDR3 is TGTGCCAGCAGCCCTATAATCACAGGGATTGAAAAACTGTTTTTT. Supplemented by reference TRBV7-9 and TRBJ1-4, the full variable domain reads DTGVSQNPRHKITKRGQNVTFRCDPISEHNRLYWYRQTLGQGPEFLTYFQNEAQLEKSRLLSDRFSAERPKGSFSTLEIQRTEQGDSAMYLCASSPIITGIEKLFFGSGTQLSVL.

V is TRBV25-1 and J is TRBJ1-1, with no clear D. The CDR3 covers 15 residues. Trimming pared 8 bases from V and 0 bases from J, leaving 16 bases between. CDR1 is MGHDK and CDR2 is SYGVNS in the germline V gene. The CDR3 DNA is TGTGCCAGCTGGGGTAGTGGCCCCATGAACACTGAAGCTTTCTTT. Translated: CASWGSGPMNTEAFF.

Of note for this clone: A junction boundary mismatches the germline segment, possibly from a read error. DNA for the CDR3: TGTGTCAGCAGTTACTTTGGACAGGGAGAGGACGAGCAGTACTTC. Protein: CVSSYFGQGEDEQYF. The chain couples TRBV6-5 to TRBJ2-7; the match to TRBD1 covers 8 bases. The germline V gene encodes CDR1 MNHEY and CDR2 SVGAGI. This CDR3 has 15 amino acids.

The chain has TRBV5-1 and TRBJ2-5; D possibly corresponds to TRBD2 (5 bases). CDR1 and CDR2 (germline): SGHRS, YFSETQ. V lost 0 bases to trimming and J lost 5 bases, with 14 bases between them. CDR3 length: 15 amino acids. The CDR3 sequence: CASSLARRAEETQYF. CDR3 coding DNA: TGCGCCAGCAGCTTGGCACGGCGGGCGGAGGAGACCCAGTACTTC.

This clone was detected only once. The rearrangement uses TRBV14 and TRBJ2-7; 7 nucleotides agree with TRBD1. The germline gives CDR1 SGHDN, CDR2 FVKESK. The V segment lost 0 bases and the J segment 2 bases; nucleotides outside the gene matches: 7. The CDR3 runs 16 residues. CDR3 DNA sequence: TGTGCCAGCAGCCAAGATAGGCAGGGGGTCACCTACGAGCAGTACTTC. Its protein is CASSQDRQGVTYEQYF.

This clone was picked up a small number of times. The gene calls are TRBV10-2 and TRBJ1-5; 9 positions agree with TRBD1. V was pared by 0 bases and J by 7 bases, with 4 bases of the junction left unmatched. Germline CDR1 is WSHSY and CDR2 is SAAADI. CDR3 length equals 15 residues. As DNA, the CDR3 is TGCGCCAGCAGTGAGTCGCTCGGGACAGGGCAGCCCCAGCATTTT. Translating it yields CASSESLGTGQPQHF.

The V call is TRBV4-2, the J call TRBJ2-2, with 15 bases identical to TRBD2. CDR3 length: 18 amino acids. The V gene end was trimmed by 2 bases and the J gene end by 3 bases; junction bases not matched to a gene: 4. The germline gives CDR1 LGHNA, CDR2 YNFKEQ. DNA of the CDR3: TGTGCCAGCAGCCAAACGGGACTAGCGGGAGGTGACACCGGGGAGCTGTTTTTT. This gives the protein CASSQTGLAGGDTGELFF.

V is TRBV14 and J is TRBJ2-5; tentative D call: TRBD1 (6 bases). Per germline, CDR1 SGHDN and CDR2 FVKESK. Trimming took 4 bases from V and 2 from J, leaving 14 bases between them. This CDR3 spans 15 amino acids. The CDR3 reads CASSLEQGHQETQYF. The CDR3 DNA reads TGTGCCAGCAGCCTAGAACAGGGCCATCAAGAGACCCAGTACTTC.

This clone was found a few times. The V call is TRBV18, the J call TRBJ1-5, with no clear D. Germline CDR1 and CDR2: KGHSH and LQKENI. The CDR3 covers 16 residues. The ends were cut back, 3 bases at V and 0 bases at J, with 12 bases in the middle. The DNA for the CDR3 is TGTGCCAGCTCACCGGGCCGCAGCTATAGCAATCAGCCCCAGCATTTT. Translated, it gives CASSPGRSYSNQPQHF.

This chain links TRBV18 with TRBJ2-1, with 7 bases that match TRBD2. V was clipped by 5 bases and J by 0 bases; unmatched bases: 10. Germline V gene data show CDR1 as KGHSH and CDR2 as LQKENI. The CDR3 loop spans 17 amino acids. The CDR3 bases are TGTGCCAGCTCAGGGGCTAGCGGCCCGAGCTCCTACAATGAGCAGTTCTTC. Protein sequence: CASSGASGPSSYNEQFF.

The V gene is TRBV7-2, the J gene TRBJ1-6, with D possibly being TRBD1 (6 bases). Trimming left V 5 bases short and J 7 bases short, with 18 bases between. There are 16 residues in the CDR3. In germline, CDR1 is SGHTA, CDR2 FQGNSA. The CDR3 loop reads CASSPSGVEGNSPLHF. For the CDR3, the DNA is TGTGCCAGCAGCCCGTCAGGGGTGGAGGGAAATTCACCCCTCCACTTT.

The V gene is TRBV9, the J gene TRBJ2-1; 8 nucleotides agree with TRBD2. The V and J ends lost 4 bases and 7 bases, in that order; junction bases with no gene match: 10. Germline V gene lookup returns CDR1 SGDLS and CDR2 YYNGEE. The length of the CDR3 is 15 residues. The CDR3 sequence: CASSPWIAGINEQFF. The CDR3 coding sequence is TGTGCCAGCAGCCCGTGGATAGCGGGAATAAATGAGCAGTTCTTC. The full variable domain, rest sourced from reference TRBV9 and TRBJ2-1, is DSGVTQTPKHLITATGQRVTLRCSPRSGDLSVYWYQQSLDQGLQFLIQYYNGEERAKGNILERFSAQQFPDLHSELNLSSLELGDSALYFCASSPWIAGINEQFFGPGTRLTVL.